This T cell receptor (beta chain) was identified in a study of cytomegalovirus exposure and HLA in healthy donors. The PCR employed 60 Vbeta primers together with 13 Jbeta primers. Sequencing used immunoSEQ multiplex PCR; TCRdb keeps in-frame clones, though not all of them. Of 100,000 to 150,000 clones in the sample, over 70% were seen once. This clone was recorded once. Material: PBMCs. This sequence originates from a woman in her forties or fifties in good health and CMV-seronegative.

The CDR3 region is CASSPLLRRQRANVLTF. In DNA form, the CDR3 reads TGTGCCAGCAGCCCCCTCCTAAGAAGACAGCGGGCCAACGTCCTGACTTTC. The J gene is TRBJ2-6, the V gene TRBV7-8; D might be TRBD1 (5 bases). The CDR3 consists of 17 residues. Trimming removed 5 bases at V and 5 bases at J, with 19 bases between. The germline V gene encodes CDR1 SGHVS and CDR2 FQNEAQ.